These T cell receptor beta chains were read from a single sample in a study of T cells in Graves' hyperthyroidism and ophthalmopathy. Using its own MiXCR run on the multiplex PCR reads, TCRdb lists one record per CDR3 protein. Of around 420,000 distinct CDR3 sequences in the sample, about an eighth were seen once. The sequenced sample consisted of blood. Receptors originate from a woman aged 18-30 years with Graves' hyperthyroidism. Both conserved end residues are part of each CDR3. A D gene is named only where the DNA matches it firmly. For some rows the clone size is stated as once, few or many, or as a class when expanded; others skip it.

v_gene: TRBV27; d_gene: .; abundance: .; j_gene: TRBJ2-7; CDR3aa: CASSWRRRTKNEQYF; CDR3nt: TGTGCCAGCAGTTGGAGGAGGAGGACCAAAAACGAGCAGTACTTC
v_gene: TRBV29-1; d_gene: .; abundance: many; j_gene: TRBJ2-7; CDR3aa: CSVELSLGRSLYEQYF; CDR3nt: TGCAGCGTTGAACTGAGTCTAGGGAGATCCTTATACGAGCAGTACTTC
v_gene: TRBV20-1; d_gene: .; abundance: many; j_gene: TRBJ1-1; CDR3aa: CSARDLISTEAFF; CDR3nt: TGCAGTGCTAGAGATCTTATTTCTACTGAAGCTTTCTTT
v_gene: TRBV28; d_gene: .; abundance: few; j_gene: TRBJ2-7; CDR3aa: CASSLGHREQYF; CDR3nt: TGTGCCAGCAGTTTGGGACACCGGGAGCAGTACTTC
v_gene: TRBV27; d_gene: TRBD1; abundance: .; j_gene: TRBJ2-6; CDR3aa: CASSPPRQGLYSGANVLTF; CDR3nt: TGTGCCAGCAGTCCCCCCCGACAGGGGTTATACTCTGGGGCCAACGTCCTGACTTTC
v_gene: TRBV5-6; d_gene: .; abundance: .; j_gene: TRBJ2-2; CDR3aa: CASSQPGDTGELFF; CDR3nt: TGTGCCAGCAGCCAACCGGGGGACACCGGGGAGCTGTTTTTT
v_gene: TRBV9; d_gene: .; abundance: once; j_gene: TRBJ1-1; CDR3aa: CASSAYNRDTGGNTEAFF; CDR3nt: TGTGCCAGCAGCGCTTATAACCGGGACACGGGGGGGAACACTGAAGCTTTCTTT
v_gene: TRBV6-1; d_gene: .; abundance: .; j_gene: TRBJ1-3; CDR3aa: CASRSPGRGNTIYF; CDR3nt: TGTGCCAGCAGGTCACCGGGACGGGGAAACACCATATATTTT
v_gene: TRBV27; d_gene: .; abundance: .; j_gene: TRBJ2-5; CDR3aa: CASSLIAGETQYF; CDR3nt: TGTGCCAGCAGTTTGATAGCAGGGGAGACCCAGTACTTC
v_gene: TRBV3-1; d_gene: .; abundance: few; j_gene: TRBJ1-6; CDR3aa: CASSQGFGTEYF; CDR3nt: TGTGCCAGCAGCCAAGGCTTCGGGACCGAATACTTT
v_gene: TRBV29-1; d_gene: .; abundance: .; j_gene: TRBJ2-2; CDR3aa: CSVVRSNTGELFF; CDR3nt: TGCAGCGTTGTCAGATCGAACACCGGGGAGCTGTTTTTT
v_gene: TRBV9; d_gene: .; abundance: few; j_gene: TRBJ1-1; CDR3aa: CASSVAGSLNTEAFF; CDR3nt: TGTGCCAGCAGCGTAGCGGGGAGCCTGAACACTGAAGCTTTCTTT
v_gene: TRBV5-1; d_gene: .; abundance: .; j_gene: TRBJ2-1; CDR3aa: CASSQGVGEQFF; CDR3nt: TGCGCCAGCAGCCAGGGAGTGGGTGAGCAGTTCTTC
v_gene: TRBV29-1; d_gene: TRBD2; abundance: many; j_gene: TRBJ2-1; CDR3aa: CSVALTVQLAGGPGEQFF; CDR3nt: TGCAGCGTTGCCCTGACAGTTCAACTAGCGGGAGGGCCAGGAGAGCAGTTCTTC
v_gene: TRBV12-3/TRBV12-4; d_gene: TRBD1; abundance: many; j_gene: TRBJ2-4; CDR3aa: CASKPGGKNIQYF; CDR3nt: TGTGCCAGCAAGCCAGGGGGTAAAAACATTCAGTACTTC
v_gene: TRBV24-1; d_gene: TRBD2; abundance: few; j_gene: TRBJ2-1; CDR3aa: CATSSSGSPIYNEQFF; CDR3nt: TGTGCCACCAGTAGTAGCGGGAGTCCAATTTACAATGAGCAGTTCTTC
v_gene: TRBV30; d_gene: TRBD2; abundance: .; j_gene: TRBJ2-1; CDR3aa: CAWGGLAGGDEQFF; CDR3nt: TGTGCCTGGGGTGGTCTAGCGGGAGGTGATGAGCAGTTCTTC
v_gene: TRBV20-1; d_gene: .; abundance: few; j_gene: TRBJ1-5; CDR3aa: CSAGTGSTSNQPQHF; CDR3nt: TGCAGTGCTGGAACGGGCTCGACTAGCAATCAGCCCCAGCATTTT
v_gene: TRBV6-1; d_gene: TRBD1; abundance: many; j_gene: TRBJ2-7; CDR3aa: CASSTGTGVSYEQYF; CDR3nt: TGTGCCAGCAGCACCGGGACAGGGGTCTCCTACGAGCAGTACTTC
v_gene: TRBV4-2; d_gene: .; abundance: .; j_gene: TRBJ2-3; CDR3aa: CASSEPGQVTDTQYF; CDR3nt: TGTGCCAGCAGCGAACCGGGACAAGTCACAGATACGCAGTATTTT
v_gene: TRBV6-6; d_gene: TRBD1; abundance: .; j_gene: TRBJ1-2; CDR3aa: CASSYDRALVGYTF; CDR3nt: TGTGCCAGCAGTTACGACAGGGCTTTAGTTGGCTACACCTTC
v_gene: TRBV20-1; d_gene: .; abundance: .; j_gene: TRBJ1-2; CDR3aa: CSARDNLLSYGYTF; CDR3nt: TGCAGTGCTAGAGATAACCTACTGTCATATGGCTACACCTTC
v_gene: TRBV30; d_gene: TRBD2; abundance: many; j_gene: TRBJ2-2; CDR3aa: CASGAGGGYTGELFF; CDR3nt: TGTGCCTCCGGGGCGGGAGGAGGTTACACCGGGGAGCTGTTTTTT
v_gene: TRBV7-8; d_gene: TRBD1; abundance: many; j_gene: TRBJ1-2; CDR3aa: CASSLEGAIGYTF; CDR3nt: TGTGCCAGCAGCTTAGAGGGGGCGATTGGCTACACCTTC
v_gene: TRBV4-2; d_gene: .; abundance: many; j_gene: TRBJ2-7; CDR3aa: CASSQDPRDSYEQYF; CDR3nt: TGTGCCAGCAGCCAAGATCCCCGGGACTCCTACGAGCAGTACTTC
v_gene: TRBV5-1; d_gene: TRBD2; abundance: many; j_gene: TRBJ2-1; CDR3aa: CASSPGVVTSGSVGYNEQFF; CDR3nt: TGCGCCAGCAGCCCGGGGGTCGTGACTAGCGGTTCGGTGGGGTACAATGAGCAGTTCTTC
v_gene: TRBV6-1; d_gene: TRBD1; abundance: few; j_gene: TRBJ1-1; CDR3aa: CASRDDRGNTEAFF; CDR3nt: TGTGCCAGCAGGGACGACAGGGGAAACACTGAAGCTTTCTTT
v_gene: TRBV5-6; d_gene: .; abundance: .; j_gene: TRBJ2-1; CDR3aa: CASSLALGEQFF; CDR3nt: TGTGCCAGCAGCCTCGCTTTAGGGGAGCAGTTCTTC
v_gene: TRBV5-5; d_gene: .; abundance: many; j_gene: TRBJ1-4; CDR3aa: CASSFEQGTTNEKLFF; CDR3nt: TGTGCCAGCAGCTTCGAACAGGGAACAACTAATGAAAAACTGTTTTTT
v_gene: TRBV19; d_gene: .; abundance: many; j_gene: TRBJ2-6; CDR3aa: CASSIGEGSGANVLTF; CDR3nt: TGTGCCAGTAGTATAGGAGAAGGTTCCGGGGCCAACGTCCTGACTTTC